These 17 T cell receptor beta chains originate from one sample sequenced in a study of vaccination and CD4 T cells after COVID-19 (dated by TCRdb to 2021 to 2024). The library was produced with PCR. The sequencer was an Illumina iSeq 100. DNA from cultured CD4+ T cells underwent TCR sequencing with the Oncomine TCR Beta short-read assay at the Johns Hopkins FTIC core. TCRdb reanalyzed the raw reads on its own, using fastp at Q25 for trimming and MiXCR for clone calling, and kept in-frame beta chains. Each entry merges the rows of one CDR3 protein and shows their most common DNA and genes. This sample gives some 3,500 distinct CDR3 sequences in total; 15% to 20% of them show up just once. The ten largest account for 20% to 25% of the sample. For these TCRs, the target antigens are not known. The treatment or condition label, as the study defines it: roughly ten-day PBMC culture with coronavirus spike peptide pools or control peptides (ViraFEST assay).

Sequenced: CD4+ T cells from blood, cultured in vitro. All receptors come from a human donor who had recovered from COVID-19.

This clonotype has only a few counts. The chain employs TRBV12-3 or TRBV12-4 and TRBJ2-1; D is undetermined. The CDR3 is 10 amino acids. V was pared by 6 bases and J by 10 bases, with 7 bases between. The CDR3 region is CASSVREQFF. In DNA, the CDR3 is TGTGCCAGCAGCGTACGCGAGCAGTTCTTC.

This clonotype was seen more than once but under ten times. The chain joins TRBV2 to TRBJ1-2; perhaps TRBD1 as D (5 bases). Trimming cost V 6 bases and J 2 bases, with 7 bases left between them. The CDR3 sequence is 12 residues long. Germline V gives CDR1 SNHLY, CDR2 FYNNEI. CDR3 loop: CASRGRNYGYTF. The CDR3 DNA reads as TGTGCCAGCAGGGGACGGAACTATGGCTACACCTTC.

J is TRBJ1-5 and V is TRBV30; D ambiguous. The CDR3 is 13 amino acids. Germline V gives CDR1 GTSNPN, CDR2 SVGIG (reference sequence). V was pared by 2 bases and J by 15 bases, with 20 bases between. The CDR3 coding sequence is TGTGCCTGGAGTCGTTCGGAAGGACTGCTAATGCATTTT. This sequence encodes CAWSRSEGLLMHF.

This clonotype has more than one count but fewer than ten. This chain connects TRBV10-3 to TRBJ2-5; no reliable D call. V lost 6 bases, J lost 5 bases, and 10 bases lay in between. Germline V lookup: CDR1 ENHRY, CDR2 SYGVKD. This CDR3 spans 12 amino acids. The CDR3 region is CAIRGTAETQYF. The DNA of the CDR3 is TGTGCCATCAGGGGTACCGCCGAGACCCAGTACTTC.

This clonotype was found a few times. The chain is built from TRBV7-6 and TRBJ2-3, with 9 bases that match TRBD1. Germline loops: CDR1 SGHVS, CDR2 FNYEAQ. The CDR3 is 15 amino acids. Trimming at V came to 7 bases and at J to 1 base, leaving 6 bases not matched to a gene. DNA for the CDR3: TGTGCCAGCACCCAACAGGGGGCACGCACAGATACGCAGTATTTT. Translated, it gives CASTQQGARTDTQYF. The complete variable domain, with remaining parts taken from reference TRBV7-6 and TRBJ2-3, reads GAGVSQSPRYKVTKRGQDVALRCDPISGHVSLYWYRQALGQGPEFLTYFNYEAQQDKSGLPNDRFSAERPEGSISTLTIQRTEQRDSAMYRCASTQQGARTDTQYFGPGTRLTVL.

The rearrangement links TRBV7-3 to TRBJ2-2; the D is unclear. V shed 5 bases and J shed 1 base, with 11 bases lying between them. The CDR3 is 15 amino acids. Germline V gene sequence: CDR1 SGHTA, CDR2 FQGTGA. CDR3 protein: CASSEGSWNTGELFF. CDR3 nucleotides: TGTGCCAGCAGCGAAGGTAGTTGGAACACCGGGGAGCTGTTTTTT.

This clonotype was observed a few times. V gene TRBV30 combines with J gene TRBJ1-2; tentatively, D is TRBD1 (5 bases). CDR3 size: 13 residues. Germline loops: CDR1 GTSNPN, CDR2 SVGIG (reference sequence). V lost 2 bases and J 2 bases, leaving 9 bases between the germline ends. The CDR3 spells CAWSLQENYGYTF. The CDR3 DNA reads TGTGCCTGGAGTCTACAGGAGAACTATGGCTACACCTTC. Supplemented by reference TRBV30 and TRBJ1-2, the full variable domain reads SQTIHQWPATLVQPVGSPLSLECTVEGTSNPNLYWYRQAAGRGLQLLFYSVGIGQISSEVPQNLSASRPQDRQFILSSKKLLLSDSGFYLCAWSLQENYGYTFGSGTRLTVV.

The CDR3 here is CASSIGAENTEAFF. Here the CDR3 DNA reads TGTGCCAGTAGTATAGGGGCAGAGAACACTGAAGCTTTCTTT. The chain has TRBV19 and TRBJ1-1; D unclear. Trimming took off 1 base at V and 1 base at J, with 7 bases between the two ends. The germline V gene encodes CDR1 LNHDA and CDR2 SQIVND (reference sequence). The CDR3 covers 14 residues.

This clonotype was seen only a few times. This chain uses TRBV25-1 with TRBJ2-5; D may be TRBD2 (6 bases). The CDR3 is made up of 17 amino acids. Trimming left V 4 bases short and J 7 bases short, with 25 bases between. Germline values: CDR1 MGHDK, CDR2 SYGVNS. The CDR3 loop reads CASSVPGTGLGKRTQYF. CDR3 DNA: TGTGCCAGCAGTGTTCCCGGGACGGGACTGGGTAAGAGGACCCAGTACTTC.

The rearrangement links TRBV6-1 to TRBJ1-5; a weak D match, TRBD1 (5 bases). Trimming stripped 6 bases from V and 11 bases from J, with 11 bases between. Germline V gene data show CDR1 as MNHNS and CDR2 as SASEGT. This CDR3 comprises 11 residues. As DNA, the CDR3 is TGTGCCAGCAGGCAGGGAGGCGCCCAGCATTTT. This sequence encodes CASRQGGAQHF.

This clonotype was found a few times. The chain links TRBV6-1 to TRBJ2-7; D is ambiguous. The CDR3 runs 13 residues. Trimming left V 5 bases short and J 0 bases short, with 8 bases between. Germline V CDR1 and CDR2: MNHNS, SASEGT. CDR3 in amino acids: CASSLGPSYEQYF. The CDR3 DNA reads TGTGCCAGCAGTCTAGGACCCTCCTACGAGCAGTACTTC.

V gene TRBV7-3 combines with J gene TRBJ2-3; D is possibly TRBD1 (6 bases). The CDR3 totals 15 residues. The germline gives CDR1 SGHTA, CDR2 FQGTGA. Deletions cut 2 bases from V and 1 base from J, with 10 bases between. In DNA, the CDR3 is TGTGCCAGCAGCTTAGGACAGACTGGCACAGATACGCAGTATTTT. Translation: CASSLGQTGTDTQYF.

This clonotype came up a few times. The V gene is TRBV30, the J gene TRBJ1-3, with D perhaps TRBD1 (5 bases). In germline, CDR1 is GTSNPN, CDR2 SVGIG (reference sequence). V dropped 4 bases and J dropped 4 bases, with 8 bases sitting between them. The CDR3 contains 12 residues. CDR3 coding DNA: TGTGCCTGGAAGGCAGGGGGAAACACCATATATTTT. Residues: CAWKAGGNTIYF.

This clonotype was detected a few times. The rearrangement joins TRBV5-4 to TRBJ2-1; D is unclear. Deletions cut 0 bases from V and 10 bases from J, with 17 bases between. The germline V gene has CDR1 SGHNT and CDR2 YYREEE (reference sequence). CDR3 length: 15 residues. The CDR3 region has the DNA TGTGCCAGCAGCTTGGACTTTGGTGTGGCAGACGAGCAGTTCTTC. Its protein is CASSLDFGVADEQFF. Full variable domain (rest looked up from reference TRBV5-4 and TRBJ2-1): ETGVTQSPTHLIKTRGQQVTLRCSSQSGHNTVSWYQQALGQGPQFIFQYYREEENGRGNFPPRFSGLQFPNYSSELNVNALELDDSALYLCASSLDFGVADEQFFGPGTRLTVL.

By its share, this clonotype is medium-sized. The CDR3 region has the DNA TGTGCCATCAGTGAGAAACAGGCGAGGACCGGGGAGCTGTTTTTT. It specifies CAISEKQARTGELFF. V is TRBV10-3 and J is TRBJ2-2; possibly TRBD1 for D (5 bases). From germline, CDR1 is ENHRY and CDR2 SYGVKD. The CDR3 extends over 15 amino acids. Trimming cost V 2 bases and J 5 bases, with 12 bases left between them.

The table lists this clonotype with a few counts. This chain connects TRBV5-1 to TRBJ1-5, with TRBD1 matching over 10 bases. V was clipped by 3 bases and J by 7 bases; unmatched bases: 4. The CDR3 totals 14 residues. Germline CDR1 and CDR2: SGHRS and YFSETQ. The CDR3 DNA reads TGCGCCAGCAGCTCCGGGACAGGGGTACAGCCCCAGCATTTT. It translates to CASSSGTGVQPQHF.

The rearrangement links TRBV5-4 to TRBJ1-1; D is perhaps TRBD1 (6 bases). The CDR3 consists of 15 residues. Germline CDR1 SGHNT, CDR2 YYREEE (reference sequence). V was trimmed by 7 bases and J by 0 bases, leaving 16 bases between them. CDR3: CASQGQPELNTEAFF. DNA of the CDR3: TGTGCCAGCCAAGGACAGCCGGAATTGAACACTGAAGCTTTCTTT.